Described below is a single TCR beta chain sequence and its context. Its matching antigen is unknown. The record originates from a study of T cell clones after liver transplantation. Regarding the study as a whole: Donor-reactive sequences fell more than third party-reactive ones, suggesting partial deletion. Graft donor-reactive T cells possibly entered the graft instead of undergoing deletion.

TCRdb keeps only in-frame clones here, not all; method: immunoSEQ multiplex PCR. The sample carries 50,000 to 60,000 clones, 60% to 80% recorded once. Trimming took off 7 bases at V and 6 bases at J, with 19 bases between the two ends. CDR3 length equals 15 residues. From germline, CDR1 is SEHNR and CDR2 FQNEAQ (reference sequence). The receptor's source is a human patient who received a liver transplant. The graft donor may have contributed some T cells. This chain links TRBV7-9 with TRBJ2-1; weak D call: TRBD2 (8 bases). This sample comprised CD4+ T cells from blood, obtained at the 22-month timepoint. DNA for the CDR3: TGTGCCAGCACAACGGCAGGGGGACTAGGCAATGAGCAGTTCTTC. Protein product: CASTTAGGLGNEQFF.